This T cell receptor beta chain was captured in a study of response to subunit inactivated influenza vaccine. Study results and caveats: Few additional T cells are recruited per seasonal influenza vaccination, authors suggested.

This clonotype has a handful of counts. The antigen is not known. TCRdb recomputed calls from the RT-PCR reads with MiXCR, one row per CDR3 protein. The sample lists more than 700,000 distinct CDR3 sequences, approximately 21% occurring once. This CDR3 region has 15 residues. Between the trimmed V and J ends, which lost 7 bases and 2 bases, there was a span of 17 bases. The clonotype was recovered from a man aged 50 to 60 who received an inactivated influenza vaccine. The specimen comprised PBMCs from blood, sampled roughly 5 days after vaccination. This sequence joins TRBV12-3 or TRBV12-4 and TRBJ1-1; D may be TRBD1 (5 bases). DNA for the CDR3: TGTGCCAGCACCCTGGGGCACGGACCTAACACTGAAGCTTTCTTT. Its translation is CASTLGHGPNTEAFF.